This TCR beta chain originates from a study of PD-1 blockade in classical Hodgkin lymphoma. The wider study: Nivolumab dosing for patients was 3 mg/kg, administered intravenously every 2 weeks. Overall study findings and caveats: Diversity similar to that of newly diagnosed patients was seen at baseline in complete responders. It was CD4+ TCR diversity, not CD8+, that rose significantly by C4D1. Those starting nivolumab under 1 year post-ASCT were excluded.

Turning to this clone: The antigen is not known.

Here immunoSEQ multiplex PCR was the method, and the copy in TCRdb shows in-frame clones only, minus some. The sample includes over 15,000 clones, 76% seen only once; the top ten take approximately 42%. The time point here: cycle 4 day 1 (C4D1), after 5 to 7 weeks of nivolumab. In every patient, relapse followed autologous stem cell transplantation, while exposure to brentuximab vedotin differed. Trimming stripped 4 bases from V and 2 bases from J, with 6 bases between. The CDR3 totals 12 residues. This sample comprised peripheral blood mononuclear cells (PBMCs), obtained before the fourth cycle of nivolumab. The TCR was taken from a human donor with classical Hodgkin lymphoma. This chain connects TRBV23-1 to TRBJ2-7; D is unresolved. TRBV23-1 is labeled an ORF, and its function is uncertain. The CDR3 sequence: CASSPTTYEQYF. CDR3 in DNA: TGCGCCAGCAGTCCCACTACCTACGAGCAGTACTTC.